These 32 T cell receptor beta chains were sequenced from one sample in a study of T cells expressing NK-cell markers. TCRdb reprocessed the 5' RACE reads and keeps a single row for each CDR3 protein, giving no DNA. The table for this sample gives about 450,000 distinct CDR3 sequences. The specimen was blood T cells: a sorted CD56 or NKG2C T cell subset, CD4+ or CD8+ T cells, or bulk PBMC T cells (not recorded which). These receptors were taken from a woman aged 18-69 years in good health.

This chain joins TRBV6-5 and TRBJ1-4. From germline, CDR1 is MNHEY and CDR2 SVGAGI. The CDR3 spans 15 residues. The CDR3 sequence: CASSYRRVNNEKLFF.

The chain employs TRBV18 and TRBJ1-6. CDR3 length: 14 residues. In germline, CDR1 is KGHSH, CDR2 LQKENI. The CDR3 reads CASSPRDGDSPLHF.

The chain combines TRBV5-1 with TRBJ2-1; TCRdb selects TRBD1, and the lack of DNA leaves this call unchecked. CDR1 and CDR2 (germline): SGHRS, YFSETQ. The CDR3 spans 14 residues. The CDR3 loop reads CASNRDRGRFEQFF.

V is TRBV28 and J is TRBJ2-7. Germline-derived CDR1 and CDR2 are MDHEN and SYDVKM. The CDR3 has 12 residues. This CDR3 reads CASSFAESEQYF. Full variable domain (missing parts from reference TRBV28 and TRBJ2-7): DVKVTQSSRYLVKRTGEKVFLECVQDMDHENMFWYRQDPGLGLRLIYFSYDVKMKEKGDIPEGYSVSREKKERFSLILESASTNQTSMYLCASSFAESEQYFGPGTRLTVT.

V is TRBV9 and J is TRBJ2-5; TCRdb picks TRBD1, but there is no DNA to check that call. The CDR3 is 16 residues long. Per germline, CDR1 SGDLS and CDR2 YYNGEE. CDR3: CASSGWTGDSKETQYF.

The chain has TRBV5-1 and TRBJ1-6. The germline CDR1 and CDR2 sequences are SGHRS and YFSETQ. The CDR3 runs 16 residues. The CDR3 spells CASSASGALLNSPLHF.

This chain uses TRBV4-3 with TRBJ1-1. This CDR3 region has 15 residues. Germline assignment: CDR1 LGHNA and CDR2 YSLEER. The chain's CDR3 is CASSQVTGWSTEAFF.

The chain has TRBV4-3 and TRBJ1-2; TCRdb names TRBD1, which stays unverified in the absence of DNA. CDR1 and CDR2 from the germline V gene are LGHNA and YSLEER. The CDR3 sequence is 14 residues long. The CDR3 spells CASSQAGTGGVYTF.

CDR3 amino acids: CASSRLGGRDQETQYF. This chain joins TRBV6-1 and TRBJ2-5. CDR1 and CDR2 from the germline V gene are MNHNS and SASEGT. The CDR3 extends over 16 amino acids.

The rearrangement uses TRBV9 and TRBJ2-1; TCRdb picks TRBD2, but there is no DNA to check that call. CDR3 length: 16 amino acids. CDR1 is SGDLS and CDR2 is YYNGEE in the germline V gene. The CDR3 spells CASSPRLAGGFDEQFF.

The chain uses TRBV12-3 or TRBV12-4 and TRBJ1-2; no DNA is available, so the TRBD1 call from TCRdb remains unchecked. CDR3 size: 15 residues. The CDR3 here is CASSPDRGLFYGYTF.

The J gene is TRBJ2-2, the V gene TRBV5-5; the D call of TRBD1 rests on TCRdb alone, since no DNA is present to check it. The CDR3 has 16 residues. The germline V gene has CDR1 SGHKS and CDR2 YYEKEE (reference sequence). The CDR3 spells CASSRRESLYTGELFF.

The chain uses TRBV20-1 and TRBJ2-2; TCRdb's D gene call, TRBD2, goes unchecked for lack of DNA. The germline V gene encodes CDR1 DFQATT and CDR2 SNEGSKA (reference sequence). The CDR3 sequence is 15 residues long. Here the CDR3 reads CSARVGLGLTGELFF.

The chain uses TRBV18 and TRBJ1-2; the TRBD1 assignment by TCRdb is unverifiable without DNA. The CDR3 runs to 14 residues. CDR1 and CDR2 from the germline V gene are KGHSH and LQKENI. The CDR3 is CASSQGTEMYGYTF.

The chain carries TRBV5-4 and TRBJ2-7; without DNA, the TCRdb call of TRBD1 cannot be checked. This CDR3 contains 17 residues. Germline CDR1 is SGHNT and CDR2 is YYREEE (reference sequence). CDR3: CASSARPGQRIIYEQYF.

CDR3 sequence: CSAERGGSNQPQHF. The rearrangement joins TRBV20-1 to TRBJ1-5; TCRdb's D gene call, TRBD1, goes unchecked for lack of DNA. The CDR3 has 14 amino acids. Germline V gives CDR1 DFQATT, CDR2 SNEGSKA (reference sequence).

V gene TRBV12-3 or TRBV12-4 combines with J gene TRBJ2-1; the D call of TRBD2 rests on TCRdb alone, since no DNA is present to check it. The CDR3 has 17 residues. The CDR3 loop is CASSPISRDSPYNEQFF.

V and J are TRBV6-5 and TRBJ2-2. Germline-derived CDR1 and CDR2 are MNHEY and SVGAGI. This CDR3 contains 16 residues. The CDR3 loop reads CASSYGHRPNTGELFF.

V usage is TRBV27 and J usage is TRBJ2-3; TCRdb returns TRBD2, unconfirmable since there is no DNA. Germline lookup yields CDR1 MNHEY and CDR2 SMNVEV (reference sequence). The CDR3 has 15 residues. This CDR3 reads CASSQLLAARDTQYF.

The rearrangement joins TRBV15 to TRBJ2-3; TCRdb selects TRBD2, and the lack of DNA leaves this call unchecked. CDR1 and CDR2 from the germline V gene are LNHNV and YYDKDF (reference sequence). The CDR3 runs to 17 residues. The CDR3 here is CATSRGGLAGSTDTQYF.

The chain joins TRBV9 to TRBJ1-1; the D gene TCRdb calls, TRBD1, cannot be checked with no DNA. This CDR3 is 13 amino acids long. The germline gives CDR1 SGDLS, CDR2 YYNGEE. The CDR3: CASSGGGTTEAFF.

V is TRBV5-1 and J is TRBJ2-1. The CDR3 extends over 16 amino acids. Germline loops: CDR1 SGHRS, CDR2 YFSETQ. This chain's CDR3 is CASSLAQGHLGNEQFF.

The chain joins TRBV20-1 to TRBJ2-5; without DNA, the TCRdb call of TRBD1 cannot be checked. Germline V lookup: CDR1 DFQATT, CDR2 SNEGSKA (reference sequence). The CDR3 consists of 12 residues. CDR3 sequence reads: CSGLRVRETQYF.

The rearrangement joins TRBV12-3 or TRBV12-4 to TRBJ2-7. The CDR3 loop spans 11 amino acids. CDR3 protein: CASSFTNEQYF.

The chain is built from TRBV12-3 or TRBV12-4 and TRBJ1-1; TCRdb names TRBD1, which stays unverified in the absence of DNA. This CDR3 contains 13 residues. The CDR3 here is CASNRQLNTEAFF.

This sequence joins TRBV24-1 and TRBJ2-7; TCRdb's D call of TRBD2 is untestable without DNA. The CDR3 sequence is 14 residues long. Germline V gene data show CDR1 as KGHDR and CDR2 as SFDVKD. CDR3 sequence: CATSGERDADEQYF.

This chain joins TRBV29-1 and TRBJ1-1; the TCRdb D gene call, TRBD1, has no DNA to confirm it. The CDR3 loop spans 13 amino acids. Looked up from germline, CDR1 is SQVTM and CDR2 is ANQGSEA. This CDR3 reads CSVFRTANTEAFF. Together with reference TRBV29-1 and TRBJ1-1, the CDR3 gives the full variable domain: SAVISQKPSRDICQRGTSLTIQCQVDSQVTMMFWYRQQPGQSLTLIATANQGSEATYESGFVIDKFPISRPNLTFSTLTVSNMSPEDSSIYLCSVFRTANTEAFFGQGTRLTVV.

The rearrangement joins TRBV7-8 to TRBJ1-1. CDR1 and CDR2 from the germline V gene are SGHVS and FQNEAQ. The CDR3 has 12 amino acids. CDR3 sequence: CAVGSMNTEAFF.

This chain joins TRBV5-1 and TRBJ1-5. Germline V gene lookup returns CDR1 SGHRS and CDR2 YFSETQ. CDR3 length: 13 residues. The CDR3 protein is CASTPEGDGPQHF. The whole variable domain, filled in from reference TRBV5-1 and TRBJ1-5, reads KAGVTQTPRYLIKTRGQQVTLSCSPISGHRSVSWYQQTPGQGLQFLFEYFSETQRNKGNFPGRFSGRQFSNSRSEMNVSTLELGDSALYLCASTPEGDGPQHFGDGTRLSIL.

The CDR3 loop reads CASSPRSGPNLAGGLGTQYF. V gene TRBV11-2 combines with J gene TRBJ2-3; TCRdb indicates TRBD2, and absent DNA this call remains unverified. Germline CDR1 is SGHAT and CDR2 is FQNNGV. The length of the CDR3 is 20 residues.

V gene TRBV12-3 or TRBV12-4 combines with J gene TRBJ1-1. This CDR3 is built from 13 residues. CDR3 loop: CASSLMQATEAFF.

The chain links TRBV7-9 to TRBJ1-4. In germline, CDR1 is SEHNR, CDR2 FQNEAQ (reference sequence). This CDR3 has 14 amino acids. This CDR3 is CASSPNRPKRKLFF.